What follows are 7 T cell receptor beta chains derived from one specimen sequenced in a study of blood T cell repertoires in COVID-19. Produced via immunoSEQ multiplex PCR; TCRdb's table is partial and in-frame only. The sample contains around 200,000 clones, 86% of which appear only once. The sample was PBMCs or T cells enriched from blood (not recorded which). These TCRs come from a man aged 35 to 55 with acute COVID-19.

This rearrangement joins TRBV10-3 to TRBJ2-2; 7 bases align to TRBD1. Trimming cost V 8 bases and J 4 bases; bases outside gene matches: 7. CDR3 length: 14 amino acids. CDR1 and CDR2 (germline): ENHRY, SYGVKD. Here the CDR3 reads CAIPKGAGTGELFF. CDR3 DNA: TGTGCCATCCCAAAGGGGGCAGGCACCGGGGAGCTGTTTTTT.

This clone showed up just once. This chain joins TRBV27 and TRBJ2-1; TRBD2 aligns across 7 bases. The germline CDR1 and CDR2 sequences are MNHEY and SMNVEV (reference sequence). V trimming: 3 bases; J trimming: 6 bases; junction bases outside the gene matches: 8. The CDR3 consists of 15 residues. This chain's CDR3 is CASSFRGGPVNEQFF. The CDR3 DNA reads as TGTGCCAGCAGTTTTCGGGGAGGGCCGGTCAATGAGCAGTTCTTC.

The chain recombines TRBV6-2 or TRBV6-3 with TRBJ1-1, with D perhaps TRBD1 (6 bases). CDR3 length: 15 amino acids. V lost 2 bases and J 0 bases, leaving 10 bases between the germline ends. Germline V gives CDR1 MNHEY, CDR2 SVGEGT. In nucleotides, the CDR3 is TGTGCCAGCAGTTACGGGACACCTATGAACACTGAAGCTTTCTTT. Its translation is CASSYGTPMNTEAFF.

V gene TRBV7-9 combines with J gene TRBJ1-2; TRBD1 agrees at 9 bases. The V segment lost 5 bases and the J segment 8 bases; nucleotides outside the gene matches: 6. Germline values: CDR1 SEHNR, CDR2 FQNEAQ (reference sequence). CDR3 length: 13 amino acids. CDR3 nucleotide sequence: TGTGCCAGCAGCGCGTGGACAGGGGACGGCTACACCTTC. It codes for CASSAWTGDGYTF.

The chain has TRBV28 and TRBJ1-1, with 9 bases that match TRBD1. Trimming removed 2 bases from V and 5 bases from J; junction bases left unmatched: 6. CDR3 length: 15 amino acids. Per the germline V gene, CDR1 is MDHEN and CDR2 is SYDVKM. CDR3 DNA: TGTGCCAGCAGTTTAACACAGGGGGCAGGGACTGAAGCTTTCTTT. Residues: CASSLTQGAGTEAFF.

The chain combines TRBV2 with TRBJ2-7; perhaps TRBD1 as D (6 bases). Germline V gene sequence: CDR1 SNHLY, CDR2 FYNNEI. V gave up 10 bases and J gave up 2 bases, with 15 bases separating them. The CDR3 contains 13 residues. CDR3 sequence reads: CATRFTGTYEQYF. The DNA of the CDR3 is TGTGCCACTAGATTTACAGGGACCTACGAGCAGTACTTC. Looking up the rest from reference TRBV2 and TRBJ2-7 gives the full variable domain: EPEVTQTPSHQVTQMGQEVILRCVPISNHLYFYWYRQILGQKVEFLVSFYNNEISEKSEIFDDQFSVERPDGSNFTLKIRSTKLEDSAMYFCATRFTGTYEQYFGPGTRLTVT.

The genes are TRBV24-1 and TRBJ2-3, with TRBD2 identical over 8 bases. Germline values: CDR1 KGHDR, CDR2 SFDVKD. This CDR3 is 15 amino acids long. V shed 10 bases, J shed 3 bases, and the junction held 11 bases outside the gene matches. The CDR3, as DNA: TGTGCCACAGCTAGGGCGGGAGGCGGGACAGATACGCAGTATTTT. It translates to CATARAGGGTDTQYF.